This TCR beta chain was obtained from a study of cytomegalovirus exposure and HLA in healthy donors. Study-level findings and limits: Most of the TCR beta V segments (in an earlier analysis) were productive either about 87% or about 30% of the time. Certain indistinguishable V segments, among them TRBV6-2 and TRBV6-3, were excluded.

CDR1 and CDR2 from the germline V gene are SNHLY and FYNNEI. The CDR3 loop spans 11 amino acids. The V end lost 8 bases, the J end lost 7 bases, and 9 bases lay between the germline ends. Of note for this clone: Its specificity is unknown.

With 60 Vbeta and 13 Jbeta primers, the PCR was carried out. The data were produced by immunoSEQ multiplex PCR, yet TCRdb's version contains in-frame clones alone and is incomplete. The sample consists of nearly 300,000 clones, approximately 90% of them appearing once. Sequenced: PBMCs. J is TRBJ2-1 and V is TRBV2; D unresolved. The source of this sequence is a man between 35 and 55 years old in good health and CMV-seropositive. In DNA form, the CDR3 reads TGTGCCAGCGTGAGCGAGAATGAGCAGTTCTTC. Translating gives CASVSENEQFF.